One and the same sample provided the 3 T cell receptor beta chains below, sequenced in a study of CD8+CD57+ T cells in acquired aplastic anemia. Genomic DNA provided the template from which TCR beta VDJ and CDR3 profiles were obtained. TCRdb processed the reads anew with MiXCR; each CDR3 protein has one entry. The sample lists 100,000 to 150,000 distinct CDR3 sequences; 48% were seen once. What was sequenced was sorted CD4+, CD8+, or CD8+CD57+ T cells (not recorded which) from PBMCs. All receptors derive from a human donor in good health, serving as a control.

This clonotype was seen at least ten times. The chain has TRBV6-1 and TRBJ1-5; D remains ambiguous. The CDR3 has 16 residues. Trimming removed 4 bases from V and 2 bases from J, with 15 bases in between. Germline V CDR1 and CDR2: MNHNS, SASEGT. CDR3 sequence (DNA): TGTGCCAGCAGTGCCGATGGAGGAGGCGGCAATCAGCCCCAGCATTTT. Translated: CASSADGGGGNQPQHF.

This clonotype came up many times. The rearrangement joins TRBV10-3 to TRBJ1-4, with 7 positions matching TRBD1. CDR3 length equals 15 residues. V lost 5 bases and J lost 12; bases outside the gene matches: 15. The germline V gene encodes CDR1 ENHRY and CDR2 SYGVKD. The DNA for the CDR3 is TGTGCCATCAGTCCCTCCACAGGGGCCTCGCGCCAACTGTTTTTT. Translating it yields CAISPSTGASRQLFF.

This clonotype was seen ten or more times. The chain has TRBV20-1 and TRBJ1-2; no clear D. The CDR3 spans 13 residues. Germline CDR1 reads DFQATT; CDR2 reads SNEGSKA (reference sequence). Trimming shortened V by 1 base and J by 2 bases, and 8 bases separated the two germline ends. The chain's CDR3 is CSARVTANYGYTF. The CDR3 DNA is TGCAGTGCTAGAGTTACAGCAAACTATGGCTACACCTTC.